The 22 T cell receptor beta chains presented below share a single source sample, sequenced in a study of blood T cell repertoires in COVID-19. This table comes from immunoSEQ multiplex PCR, and its TCRdb copy is limited to in-frame clones, with some not included. The table has fewer than 80,000 clones, roughly 90% seen once. The source material was peripheral blood. The receptors were sampled from a human donor in a cohort sampled during active COVID-19.

The genes are TRBV5-5 and TRBJ2-7; 10 bases are a match to TRBD1. Germline V gives CDR1 SGHKS, CDR2 YYEKEE (reference sequence). This CDR3 is 17 amino acids long. J was trimmed by 0 bases and V by 4 bases; bases with no gene match: 10. CDR3: CASSLPGQGLPSYEQYF. The CDR3 region has the DNA TGTGCCAGCAGCCTCCCGGGACAGGGGTTGCCCTCCTACGAGCAGTACTTC.

This chain uses TRBV5-6 with TRBJ1-2; D is unclear. The germline CDR1 and CDR2 sequences are SGHDT and YYEEEE. V was clipped by 0 bases and J by 7 bases, with 7 bases between them. The CDR3 contains 12 residues. The CDR3 DNA reads as TGTGCCAGCAGCTTGGGGGCGTTTGGCTACACCTTC. Its protein is CASSLGAFGYTF.

Written as DNA, the CDR3 is TGCGCCAGCAGCCCTTATAGCGGGGGGTTACCCTACGAGCAGTACTTC. It codes for CASSPYSGGLPYEQYF. The rearrangement uses TRBV4-1 and TRBJ2-7, with TRBD2 matching over 10 bases. The trim removed 4 bases at V and 2 bases at J, leaving 8 bases unmatched. The CDR3 is made up of 16 amino acids. Germline V gene data show CDR1 as MGHRA and CDR2 as YSYEKL.

The V and J genes are TRBV5-5 and TRBJ2-1; D remains ambiguous. V was pared by 3 bases and J by 3 bases, with 13 bases between. This CDR3 region has 15 residues. Germline CDR1 and CDR2: SGHKS and YYEKEE (reference sequence). The CDR3 DNA sequence: TGTGCCAGCAGCTCTGCGGCGGTCCTCTACAATGAGCAGTTCTTC. This encodes CASSSAAVLYNEQFF.

This chain connects TRBV6-6 to TRBJ2-2, with D perhaps matching TRBD1 (7 bases). Trimming pared 5 bases from V and 0 bases from J, leaving 16 bases between. Germline V gene sequence: CDR1 MNHNY, CDR2 SVGAGI (reference sequence). There are 17 residues in the CDR3. CDR3 DNA: TGTGCCAGCAGTCCTAAAACCAGGGGGGCGAACACCGGGGAGCTGTTTTTT. This sequence encodes CASSPKTRGANTGELFF.

This clone was detected once. The rearrangement links TRBV19 to TRBJ1-2; the D gene is possibly TRBD1 (6 bases). Trimming shortened V by 7 bases and J by 7 bases, and 25 bases separated the two germline ends. CDR1 and CDR2 from the germline V gene are LNHDA and SQIVND (reference sequence). The length of the CDR3 is 16 residues. The CDR3 region is CASTRRGGDVDSGYTF. The CDR3 bases are TGTGCCAGTACGAGGAGGGGGGGGGATGTTGATTCTGGCTACACCTTC. Looking up the rest from reference TRBV19 and TRBJ1-2 gives the full variable domain: DGGITQSPKYLFRKEGQNVTLSCEQNLNHDAMYWYRQDPGQGLRLIYYSQIVNDFQKGDIAEGYSVSREKKESFPLTVTSAQKNPTAFYLCASTRRGGDVDSGYTFGSGTRLTVV.

The rearrangement links TRBV12-2 to TRBJ2-7; no DNA check was done on the table's D call, TRBD2. TRBV12-2 is assigned pseudogene status. The CDR3 sequence is 18 residues long. The CDR3 region is CASRLALGGGGEAGEQYF. In DNA, the CDR3 is TGTGCAAGTCGCTTAGCGCTGGGCGGCGGGGGGGAGGCGGGCGAGCAGTACTTC.

The V gene is TRBV7-2, the J gene TRBJ2-1, with 9 bases aligning to TRBD2. The CDR3 runs 19 residues. The J segment lost 1 base and the V segment lost 1 base, leaving 11 bases of the junction unmatched. The germline V gene has CDR1 SGHTA and CDR2 FQGNSA. CDR3 region: CASSLDPMRGGFSYNEQFF. The CDR3 region has the DNA TGTGCCAGCAGCTTAGATCCCATGCGGGGGGGCTTTTCCTACAATGAGCAGTTCTTC.

This clone showed up just once. The V gene is TRBV3-1 (or the pseudogene TRBV3-2), the J gene TRBJ2-5; a weak D match, TRBD2 (6 bases). The CDR3 is made up of 15 amino acids. V lost 0 bases and J 2 bases, leaving 10 bases between the germline ends. The germline gives CDR1 LGHDT, CDR2 YNNKEL (reference sequence). The CDR3: CASSQDRERQETQYF. The CDR3 coding sequence is TGTGCCAGCAGCCAAGATCGGGAGCGGCAAGAGACCCAGTACTTC.

V is TRBV2 and J is TRBJ1-2; 7 bases fit TRBD1. Germline V CDR1 and CDR2: SNHLY, FYNNEI. V shed 5 bases and J 2 bases; nucleotides not matched to a gene: 2. The CDR3 has 13 amino acids. This chain's CDR3 is CASSRDSNYGYTF. CDR3 coding DNA: TGTGCCAGCAGTCGGGACAGCAACTATGGCTACACCTTC. Together with reference TRBV2 and TRBJ1-2, the CDR3 gives the full variable domain: EPEVTQTPSHQVTQMGQEVILRCVPISNHLYFYWYRQILGQKVEFLVSFYNNEISEKSEIFDDQFSVERPDGSNFTLKIRSTKLEDSAMYFCASSRDSNYGYTFGSGTRLTVV.

This clone is a singleton in its sample. V and J are TRBV6-5 and TRBJ2-1; 7 bases agree with TRBD2. The trim removed 7 bases at V and 9 bases at J, leaving 12 bases unmatched. The V gene's germline CDR1 is MNHEY and CDR2 SVGAGI. The CDR3 loop spans 14 amino acids. The CDR3 nucleotides read TGTGCCAGCAAGGCGGGAGTGAATTCGGGTGAGCAGTTCTTC. It yields the protein CASKAGVNSGEQFF.

V is TRBV11-2 and J is TRBJ1-3; 9 bases line up with TRBD1. The CDR3 is 16 amino acids. V was clipped by 3 bases and J by 1 base; unmatched bases: 4. From germline, CDR1 is SGHAT and CDR2 FQNNGV. CDR3 bases: TGTGCCAGCAGCTTCGTGACAGGGGGGTCTGGAAACACCATATATTTT. It is translated as CASSFVTGGSGNTIYF. Using reference TRBV11-2 and TRBJ1-3 for the parts outside the CDR3, the full variable domain is EAGVAQSPRYKIIEKRQSVAFWCNPISGHATLYWYQQILGQGPKLLIQFQNNGVVDDSQLPKDRFSAERLKGVDSTLKIQPAKLEDSAVYLCASSFVTGGSGNTIYFGEGSWLTVV.

The chain couples TRBV3-1 (or the pseudogene TRBV3-2) to TRBJ2-7, with 9 positions matching TRBD1. Per the germline V gene, CDR1 is LGHDT and CDR2 is YNNKEL (reference sequence). This CDR3 contains 17 residues. V shed 1 base, J shed 4 bases, and the junction held 11 bases outside the gene matches. The CDR3 spells CASSQVITGTGNYEQYF. The CDR3 DNA sequence: TGTGCCAGCAGCCAAGTGATTACCGGGACAGGGAATTACGAGCAGTACTTC.

The chain carries TRBV7-2 and TRBJ2-1; 13 positions agree with TRBD2. The germline gives CDR1 SGHTA, CDR2 FQGNSA. The V segment lost 2 bases and the J segment 3 bases; nucleotides outside the gene matches: 1. The CDR3 consists of 16 residues. CDR3 DNA sequence: TGTGCCAGCAGCTTAAGGACTAGCGGGAGCTACAATGAGCAGTTCTTC. Protein product: CASSLRTSGSYNEQFF.

This chain links TRBV9 with TRBJ2-7; D unclear. V lost 0 bases and J 2 bases, leaving 9 bases between the germline ends. Germline lookup yields CDR1 SGDLS and CDR2 YYNGEE. The CDR3 extends over 14 amino acids. The CDR3 DNA reads TGTGCCAGCAGCGTAGGGCAGGCTACCTACGAGCAGTACTTC. This sequence encodes CASSVGQATYEQYF.

The chain couples TRBV4-1 to TRBJ2-2, with TRBD2 identical over 9 bases. There are 19 residues in the CDR3. Germline V gives CDR1 MGHRA, CDR2 YSYEKL. The J segment lost 5 bases and the V segment lost 2 bases, leaving 15 bases of the junction unmatched. The CDR3 reads CASSQHSKGVAGVTGELFF. CDR3 bases: TGCGCCAGCAGCCAACACTCAAAAGGGGTAGCGGGGGTGACCGGGGAGCTGTTTTTT.

The J gene is TRBJ2-1, the V gene TRBV20-1; 9 bases line up with TRBD1. CDR1 and CDR2 (germline): DFQATT, SNEGSKA (reference sequence). The CDR3 extends over 11 amino acids. V was pared by 5 bases and J by 10 bases, with 3 bases of the junction left unmatched. CDR3 loop: CSAGDRAEQFF. The DNA for the CDR3 is TGCAGTGCTGGGGACAGGGCCGAGCAGTTCTTC.

This clone has only one observation. The V and J genes are TRBV5-4 and TRBJ2-3; the match to TRBD2 covers 13 bases. The J segment lost 3 bases and the V segment lost 1 base, leaving 5 bases of the junction unmatched. The CDR3 runs to 17 residues. Per germline, CDR1 SGHNT and CDR2 YYREEE (reference sequence). In nucleotides, the CDR3 is TGTGCCAGCAGCTTGACATTACTAGCGGGAGGGACAGATACGCAGTATTTT. Amino acids: CASSLTLLAGGTDTQYF.

The chain employs TRBV15 and TRBJ1-3; D is undetermined. The length of the CDR3 is 16 residues. Per germline, CDR1 LNHNV and CDR2 YYDKDF (reference sequence). Between the trimmed V and J ends, which lost 1 base and 1 base, there was a span of 11 bases. CDR3 sequence reads: CATSRGGSGSGNTIYF. The CDR3 DNA follows: TGTGCCACCAGCAGAGGAGGGTCGGGATCTGGAAACACCATATATTTT.

The J gene is TRBJ2-2, the V gene TRBV6-2 or TRBV6-3, with TRBD2 identical over 10 bases. CDR3 length: 18 residues. From germline, CDR1 is MNHEY and CDR2 SVGEGT. The J segment lost 1 base and the V segment lost 5 bases, leaving 10 bases of the junction unmatched. CDR3: CASSNTLAGVGNTGELFF. The CDR3 DNA follows: TGTGCCAGCAGTAACACCCTAGCGGGAGTAGGGAACACCGGGGAGCTGTTTTTT.

This chain connects TRBV7-6 to TRBJ2-1, with a weak D call TRBD1 (5 bases). The CDR3 length is 15 residues. Trimming removed 5 bases at V and 6 bases at J, with 17 bases between. Per the germline V gene, CDR1 is SGHVS and CDR2 is FNYEAQ. CDR3 in amino acids: CASSVNARVGNEQFF. CDR3 DNA sequence: TGTGCCAGCAGCGTAAACGCCAGGGTCGGCAATGAGCAGTTCTTC.

The chain links TRBV5-8 to TRBJ1-2; possibly TRBD1 for D (6 bases). V lost 4 bases and J 5 bases, leaving 12 bases between the germline ends. The germline CDR1 and CDR2 sequences are SGHTS and YDEGEE. This CDR3 is built from 13 residues. The chain's CDR3 is CASSPDRLYGYTF. The DNA for the CDR3 is TGTGCCAGCAGCCCTGACAGGTTGTATGGCTACACCTTC.